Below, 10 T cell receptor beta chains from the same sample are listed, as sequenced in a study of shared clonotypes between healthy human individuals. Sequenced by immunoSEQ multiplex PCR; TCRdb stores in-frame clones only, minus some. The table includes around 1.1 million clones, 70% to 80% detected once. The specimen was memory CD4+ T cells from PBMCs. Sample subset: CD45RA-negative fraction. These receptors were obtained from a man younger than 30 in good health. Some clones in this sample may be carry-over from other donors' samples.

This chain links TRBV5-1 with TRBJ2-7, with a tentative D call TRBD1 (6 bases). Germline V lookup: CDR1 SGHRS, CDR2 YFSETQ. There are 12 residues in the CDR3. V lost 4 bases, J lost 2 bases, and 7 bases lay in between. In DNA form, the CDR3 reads TGCGCCAGCAGCCGGGACACCTACGAGCAGTACTTC. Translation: CASSRDTYEQYF.

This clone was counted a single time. The CDR3 sequence: CASSPTYQRGEDTQYF. DNA of the CDR3: TGTGCCAGCAGCCCCACCTACCAACGAGGCGAAGATACGCAGTATTTT. The V call is TRBV5-4, the J call TRBJ2-3; D not certain. Trimming took 4 bases from V and 5 from J, leaving 20 bases between them. Germline V lookup: CDR1 SGHNT, CDR2 YYREEE (reference sequence). The CDR3 covers 16 residues.

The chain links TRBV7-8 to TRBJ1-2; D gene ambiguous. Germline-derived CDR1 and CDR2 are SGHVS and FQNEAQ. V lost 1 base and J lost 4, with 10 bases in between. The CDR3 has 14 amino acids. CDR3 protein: CASSLVSTIYGYTF. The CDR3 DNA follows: TGTGCCAGCAGCTTAGTTAGTACAATCTATGGCTACACCTTC.

The CDR3 DNA reads TGTGCCAGCGGGAAAACTCTGAACTATGGCTACACCTTC. It translates to CASGKTLNYGYTF. The J gene is TRBJ1-2, the V gene TRBV2; unclear D gene. Trimming removed 8 bases at V and 2 bases at J, with 12 bases between. Germline V gene data show CDR1 as SNHLY and CDR2 as FYNNEI. The CDR3 consists of 13 residues.

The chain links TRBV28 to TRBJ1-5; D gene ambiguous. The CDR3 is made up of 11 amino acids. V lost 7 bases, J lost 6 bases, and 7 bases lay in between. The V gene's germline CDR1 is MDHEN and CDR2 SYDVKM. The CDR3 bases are TGTGCCAGCATGGAGGGTCAGCCCCAGCATTTT. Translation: CASMEGQPQHF.

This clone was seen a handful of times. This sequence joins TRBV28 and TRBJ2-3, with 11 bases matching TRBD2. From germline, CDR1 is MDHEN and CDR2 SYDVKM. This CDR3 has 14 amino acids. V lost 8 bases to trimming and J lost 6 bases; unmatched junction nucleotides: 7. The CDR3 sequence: CASLLAGALDTQYF. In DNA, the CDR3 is TGTGCCAGCTTACTAGCGGGGGCCCTGGATACGCAGTATTTT.

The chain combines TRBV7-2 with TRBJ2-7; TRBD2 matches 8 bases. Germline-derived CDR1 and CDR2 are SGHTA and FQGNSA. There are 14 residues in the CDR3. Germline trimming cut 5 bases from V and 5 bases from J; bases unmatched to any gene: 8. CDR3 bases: TGTGCCAGCAGCGTGACAAGCGGGAGTGACGAGCAGTACTTC. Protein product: CASSVTSGSDEQYF. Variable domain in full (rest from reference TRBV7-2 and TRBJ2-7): GAGVSQSPSNKVTEKGKDVELRCDPISGHTALYWYRQSLGQGLEFLIYFQGNSAPDKSGLPSDRFSAERTGGSVSTLTIQRTQQEDSAVYLCASSVTSGSDEQYFGPGTRLTVT.

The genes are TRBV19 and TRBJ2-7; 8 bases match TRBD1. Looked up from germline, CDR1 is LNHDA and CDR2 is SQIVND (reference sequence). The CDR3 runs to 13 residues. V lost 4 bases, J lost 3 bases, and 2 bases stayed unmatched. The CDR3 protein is CASSRTGIYEQYF. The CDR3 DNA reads TGTGCCAGTAGTAGGACAGGGATCTACGAGCAGTACTTC.

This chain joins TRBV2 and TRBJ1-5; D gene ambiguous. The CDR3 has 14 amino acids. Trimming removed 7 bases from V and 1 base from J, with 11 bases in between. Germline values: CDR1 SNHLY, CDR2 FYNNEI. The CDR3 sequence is CASTVDWSNQPQHF. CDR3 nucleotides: TGTGCCAGCACCGTGGACTGGAGCAATCAGCCCCAGCATTTT.

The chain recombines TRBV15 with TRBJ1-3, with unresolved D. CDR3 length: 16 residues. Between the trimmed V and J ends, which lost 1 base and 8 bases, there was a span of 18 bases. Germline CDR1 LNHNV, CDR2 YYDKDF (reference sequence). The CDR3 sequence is CATSRGGQRQSDTIYF. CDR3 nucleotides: TGTGCCACCAGCAGAGGTGGGCAGCGGCAATCGGACACCATATATTTT.